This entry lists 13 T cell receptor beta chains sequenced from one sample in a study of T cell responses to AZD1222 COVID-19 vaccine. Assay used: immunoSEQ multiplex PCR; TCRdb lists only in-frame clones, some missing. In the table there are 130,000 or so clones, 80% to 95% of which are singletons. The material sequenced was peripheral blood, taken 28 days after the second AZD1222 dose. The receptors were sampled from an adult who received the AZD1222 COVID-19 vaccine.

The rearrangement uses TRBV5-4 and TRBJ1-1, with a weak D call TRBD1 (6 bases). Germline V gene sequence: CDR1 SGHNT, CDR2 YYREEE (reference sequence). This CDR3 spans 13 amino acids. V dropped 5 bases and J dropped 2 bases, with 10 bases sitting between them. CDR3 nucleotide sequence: TGTGCCAGCAGAAGGACAGAAAACACTGAAGCTTTCTTT. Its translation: CASRRTENTEAFF.

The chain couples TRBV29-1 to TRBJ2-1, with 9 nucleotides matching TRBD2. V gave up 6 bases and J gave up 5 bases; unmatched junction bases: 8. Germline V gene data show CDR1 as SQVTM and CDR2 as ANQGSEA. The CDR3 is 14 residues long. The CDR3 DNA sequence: TGCAGCGTACTTCCGGGACTAGCCCACAATGAGCAGTTCTTC. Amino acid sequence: CSVLPGLAHNEQFF.

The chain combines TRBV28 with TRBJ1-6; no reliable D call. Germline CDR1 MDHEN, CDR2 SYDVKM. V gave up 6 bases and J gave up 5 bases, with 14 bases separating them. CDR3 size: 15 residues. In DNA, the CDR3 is TGTGCCAGCAGACGGGAGGGCCCAAATAATTCACCCCTCCACTTT. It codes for CASRREGPNNSPLHF.

CDR3 sequence reads: CASSQTLAGETQYF. CDR3 nucleotide sequence: TGTGCCAGCAGTCAAACCCTAGCTGGGGAGACCCAGTACTTC. The chain has TRBV6-5 and TRBJ2-5, with D perhaps matching TRBD2 (5 bases). Trimming left V 5 bases short and J 5 bases short, with 15 bases between. CDR1 MNHEY and CDR2 SVGAGI come from the germline V gene. CDR3 length: 14 residues.

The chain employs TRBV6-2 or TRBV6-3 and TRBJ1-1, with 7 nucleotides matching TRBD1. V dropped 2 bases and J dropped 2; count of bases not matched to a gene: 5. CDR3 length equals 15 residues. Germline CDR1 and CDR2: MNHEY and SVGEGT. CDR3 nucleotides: TGTGCCAGCAGTTACGGGGGACAGATTAACACTGAAGCTTTCTTT. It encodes CASSYGGQINTEAFF.

The DNA of the CDR3 is TGTGCCAGCAGCCAAGATCAAAGGAGACAGGGGGCAAAGTACTTC. It is translated as CASSQDQRRQGAKYF. The rearrangement uses TRBV4-2 and TRBJ2-7; TRBD1 aligns across 10 bases. Germline V lookup: CDR1 LGHNA, CDR2 YNFKEQ. Trimming removed 0 bases from V and 11 bases from J; junction bases left unmatched: 10. The CDR3 contains 15 residues.

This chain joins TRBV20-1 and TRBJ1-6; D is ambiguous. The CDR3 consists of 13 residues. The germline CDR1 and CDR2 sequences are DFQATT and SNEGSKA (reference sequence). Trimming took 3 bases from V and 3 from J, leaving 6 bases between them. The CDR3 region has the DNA TGCAGTGCTAGTAACAGCTATAATTCACCCCTCCACTTT. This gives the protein CSASNSYNSPLHF.

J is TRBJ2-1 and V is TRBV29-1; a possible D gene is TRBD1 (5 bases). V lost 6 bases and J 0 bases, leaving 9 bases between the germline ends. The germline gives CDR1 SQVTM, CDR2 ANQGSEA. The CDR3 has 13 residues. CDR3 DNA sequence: TGCAGCGTACAGGTTAGCTCCTACAATGAGCAGTTCTTC. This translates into CSVQVSSYNEQFF.

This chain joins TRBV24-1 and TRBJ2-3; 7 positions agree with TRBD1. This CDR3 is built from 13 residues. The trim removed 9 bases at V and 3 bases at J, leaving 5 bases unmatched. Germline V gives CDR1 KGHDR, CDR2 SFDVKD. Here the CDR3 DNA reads TGTGCCACCGCTGGGACAGCAACAGATACGCAGTATTTT. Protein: CATAGTATDTQYF.

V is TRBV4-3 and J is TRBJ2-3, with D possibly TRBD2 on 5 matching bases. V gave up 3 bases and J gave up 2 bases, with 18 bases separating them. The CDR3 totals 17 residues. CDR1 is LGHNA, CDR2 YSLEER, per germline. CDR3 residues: CASSQYAHGLDTDTQYF. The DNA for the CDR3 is TGCGCCAGCAGCCAGTATGCCCACGGACTTGACACAGATACGCAGTATTTT.

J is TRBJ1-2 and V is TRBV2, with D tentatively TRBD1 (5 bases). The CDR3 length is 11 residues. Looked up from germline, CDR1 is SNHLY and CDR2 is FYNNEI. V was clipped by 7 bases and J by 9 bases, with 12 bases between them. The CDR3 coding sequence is TGTGCCAGCACCTTAAGGGACCGCTACACCTTC. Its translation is CASTLRDRYTF.

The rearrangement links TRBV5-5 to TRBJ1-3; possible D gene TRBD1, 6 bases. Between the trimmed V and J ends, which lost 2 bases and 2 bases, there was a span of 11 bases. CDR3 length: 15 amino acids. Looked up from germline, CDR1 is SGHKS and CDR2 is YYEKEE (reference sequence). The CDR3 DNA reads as TGTGCCAGCAGCTTACAGGGAACGACTGGAAACACCATATATTTT. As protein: CASSLQGTTGNTIYF.

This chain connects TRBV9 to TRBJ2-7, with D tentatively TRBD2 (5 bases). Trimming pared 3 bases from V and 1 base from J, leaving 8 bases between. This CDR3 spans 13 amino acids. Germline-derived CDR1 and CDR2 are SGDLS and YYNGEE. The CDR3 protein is CASSAGVSYEQYF. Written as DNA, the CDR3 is TGTGCCAGCAGCGCCGGGGTGTCCTACGAGCAGTACTTC.